The 18 T cell receptor beta chains below all came from one sample that was sequenced in a study of T cell responses to AZD1222 COVID-19 vaccine. TCRdb's table, derived via immunoSEQ multiplex PCR, lists solely in-frame clones and lacks some. The sample contains approximately 68,000 clones, 88% of which appear only once. This sample comprised peripheral blood, obtained 28 days after the second dose of the MenACWY control vaccine. The origin of the receptors is an adult who received the MenACWY meningococcal vaccine as a control.

The rearrangement links TRBV12-3 or TRBV12-4 to TRBJ2-7; no reliable D call. CDR3 length: 11 residues. The V gene lost 3 bases and the J gene lost 3 bases, with 3 bases spanning the gap. The CDR3 DNA sequence: TGTGCCAGCAGTTTGAACTACGAGCAGTACTTC. Encoded protein: CASSLNYEQYF.

The gene calls are TRBV27 and TRBJ1-2; D may be TRBD1 (5 bases). V lost 5 bases and J lost 3, with 10 bases in between. In germline, CDR1 is MNHEY, CDR2 SMNVEV (reference sequence). The CDR3 consists of 13 residues. CDR3 region: CASSLDIYYGYTF. Written as DNA, the CDR3 is TGTGCCAGCAGTCTGGACATCTACTATGGCTACACCTTC.

The CDR3 DNA is TGTGCCAGCAGCTTGGGGGCGGCCCCCTATGGCTACACCTTC. Translating it yields CASSLGAAPYGYTF. This chain connects TRBV5-6 to TRBJ1-2; D ambiguous. Germline V gene sequence: CDR1 SGHDT, CDR2 YYEEEE. The length of the CDR3 is 14 residues. V was cut by 0 bases and J by 4 bases, with 10 bases left in between.

This rearrangement joins TRBV7-2 to TRBJ1-2, with D maybe TRBD1 (6 bases). Per germline, CDR1 SGHTA and CDR2 FQGNSA. This CDR3 has 14 amino acids. V was trimmed by 6 bases and J by 4 bases, leaving 15 bases between them. In DNA form, the CDR3 reads TGTGCCAGCAGGTTAAGTCACAGGGCCTATGGCTACACCTTC. Protein: CASRLSHRAYGYTF.

The genes are TRBV28 and TRBJ1-6; possibly TRBD1 for D (5 bases). The CDR3 has 12 residues. Trimming stripped 5 bases from V and 14 bases from J, with 13 bases between. In germline, CDR1 is MDHEN, CDR2 SYDVKM. CDR3 coding DNA: TGTGCCAGCAGTGTTATGGGACTAACCCTCCACTTT. Residues: CASSVMGLTLHF.

The chain is built from TRBV5-4 and TRBJ2-2; D not certain. The V gene lost 4 bases and the J gene lost 5 bases, with 9 bases spanning the gap. Germline V gives CDR1 SGHNT, CDR2 YYREEE (reference sequence). The CDR3 covers 13 residues. The CDR3 reads CASSLVGTGELFF. The CDR3 region has the DNA TGTGCCAGCAGCCTTGTGGGGACCGGGGAGCTGTTTTTT.

This chain connects TRBV10-1 to TRBJ2-7, with 7 nucleotides matching TRBD1. The CDR3 has 13 residues. Germline CDR1 WNHNN, CDR2 SYGVQD (reference sequence). V shed 5 bases and J 2 bases; nucleotides not matched to a gene: 3. CDR3 sequence: CASSWDSPYEQYF. CDR3 DNA sequence: TGCGCCAGCAGTTGGGACAGCCCCTACGAGCAGTACTTC.

J is TRBJ1-5 and V is TRBV10-3, with 7 bases lining up with TRBD1. V lost 3 bases, J lost 4 bases, and 6 bases stayed unmatched. Looked up from germline, CDR1 is ENHRY and CDR2 is SYGVKD. The CDR3 is made up of 15 amino acids. The CDR3 loop reads CAISDEQGVNQPQHF. In nucleotides, the CDR3 is TGTGCCATCAGTGATGAGCAGGGGGTAAATCAGCCCCAGCATTTT.

This clone was seen only once. This sequence joins TRBV7-9 and TRBJ2-7, with 8 bases aligning to TRBD1. The CDR3 covers 15 residues. In germline, CDR1 is SEHNR, CDR2 FQNEAQ (reference sequence). Trimming took 4 bases from V and 0 from J; bases not matched to a gene: 5. The CDR3 spells CASSWGQDASYEQYF. The DNA for the CDR3 is TGTGCCAGCAGCTGGGGACAGGACGCCTCCTACGAGCAGTACTTC.

The chain is built from TRBV19 and TRBJ1-2; D is uncertain. The CDR3 runs to 15 residues. Germline CDR1 LNHDA, CDR2 SQIVND (reference sequence). V was trimmed by 7 bases and J by 0 bases, leaving 15 bases between them. CDR3 sequence (DNA): TGTGCCAGTAAAAGGGAGTTTCTCCCTAACTATGGCTACACCTTC. This encodes CASKREFLPNYGYTF.

The J gene is TRBJ2-7, the V gene TRBV7-2; TRBD1 agrees at 11 bases. Germline V gene sequence: CDR1 SGHTA, CDR2 FQGNSA. The CDR3 has 13 amino acids. J gave up 2 bases and V 8 bases, and 2 bases lay outside the gene matches. The chain's CDR3 is CASGDRGTYEQYF. CDR3 nucleotides: TGTGCCAGCGGGGACAGGGGGACCTACGAGCAGTACTTC. The full variable domain, with the rest looked up from reference TRBV7-2 and TRBJ2-7, is GAGVSQSPSNKVTEKGKDVELRCDPISGHTALYWYRQSLGQGLEFLIYFQGNSAPDKSGLPSDRFSAERTGGSVSTLTIQRTQQEDSAVYLCASGDRGTYEQYFGPGTRLTVT.

This sequence joins TRBV3-1 (or the pseudogene TRBV3-2) and TRBJ2-7; 7 nucleotides line up with TRBD1. The germline CDR1 and CDR2 sequences are LGHDT and YNNKEL (reference sequence). This CDR3 is built from 14 residues. Germline trimming cut 5 bases from V and 2 bases from J; bases unmatched to any gene: 6. CDR3 amino acids: CASSIQGPPYEQYF. DNA of the CDR3: TGTGCCAGCAGCATACAGGGGCCCCCCTACGAGCAGTACTTC.

This chain links TRBV5-8 with TRBJ2-2, with 8 bases aligning to TRBD1. Germline V lookup: CDR1 SGHTS, CDR2 YDEGEE. V shed 4 bases and J 6 bases; nucleotides not matched to a gene: 8. The CDR3 has 15 amino acids. The CDR3 coding sequence is TGTGCCAGCAGCCCCCGGACAGGGTGGGCCGGGGAGCTGTTTTTT. This codes for CASSPRTGWAGELFF.

This CDR3 is CASSQDRGSGYGYTF. The CDR3 DNA reads as TGCGCCAGCAGCCAAGATCGGGGGTCGGGCTATGGCTACACCTTC. This chain connects TRBV4-3 to TRBJ1-2; a possible D gene is TRBD1 (5 bases). Trimming cost V 0 bases and J 4 bases, with 12 bases left between them. CDR3 length equals 15 residues. The germline V gene has CDR1 LGHNA and CDR2 YSLEER.

The CDR3: CASSFRGTEAFF. Here the CDR3 DNA reads TGTGCCAGCAGTTTTCGGGGCACTGAAGCTTTCTTT. V is TRBV28 and J is TRBJ1-1; D is unclear. Germline CDR1 and CDR2: MDHEN and SYDVKM. V gave up 3 bases and J gave up 4 bases, with 6 bases separating them. This CDR3 is 12 amino acids long. Looking up the rest from reference TRBV28 and TRBJ1-1 gives the full variable domain: DVKVTQSSRYLVKRTGEKVFLECVQDMDHENMFWYRQDPGLGLRLIYFSYDVKMKEKGDIPEGYSVSREKKERFSLILESASTNQTSMYLCASSFRGTEAFFGQGTRLTVV.

The V call is TRBV4-3, the J call TRBJ1-1, with TRBD1 identical over 8 bases. This CDR3 has 15 amino acids. Germline values: CDR1 LGHNA, CDR2 YSLEER. With 3 bases clipped from V and 4 bases from J, the junction kept 7 bases outside the gene matches. The CDR3, as DNA: TGCGCCAGCAGCCAGGCTGGAACAGGGGGCACTGAAGCTTTCTTT. Its translation: CASSQAGTGGTEAFF.

The genes are TRBV7-2 and TRBJ2-3; 9 bases are a match to TRBD2. The CDR3 extends over 14 amino acids. Germline V gene lookup returns CDR1 SGHTA and CDR2 FQGNSA. J lost 1 base, V lost 10 bases, and 6 bases had no gene match. The CDR3 nucleotides are TGTGCCACATCCCGGACTAGCGGCACAGATACGCAGTATTTT. Protein sequence: CATSRTSGTDTQYF.

The chain carries TRBV20-1 and TRBJ1-1; a weak D match, TRBD1 (5 bases). The CDR3 covers 12 residues. The V gene lost 3 bases and the J gene lost 2 bases, with 7 bases spanning the gap. CDR1 and CDR2 from the germline V gene are DFQATT and SNEGSKA (reference sequence). The CDR3 loop reads CSASGANTEAFF. In DNA, the CDR3 is TGCAGTGCTAGTGGGGCTAACACTGAAGCTTTCTTT.